This T cell receptor (beta chain) was identified in a study of blood T cells in healthy people across ages. The use of a sample-barcoded 5' primer and a J-beta primer mix characterized a second PCR of about 6 to 12 cycles. From the 5' RACE reads, TCRdb called clonotypes with MiXCR, one entry per CDR3 protein. The sample consists of about 640,000 distinct CDR3 sequences, roughly 43% of them appearing once. The CDR3 runs to 15 residues. V shed 5 bases, J shed 4 bases, and the junction held 10 bases outside the gene matches. Germline V gene data show CDR1 as MNHEY and CDR2 as SVGAGI. Regarding the study as a whole: Long-lived donors carried more naive CD4+ cells and greater diversity than aged donors. Strong correlation was found linking TCR beta diversity to naive T cell percentage.

For this clonotype: Its antigen remains unknown.

Specimen: blood. The V and J genes are TRBV6-5 and TRBJ2-7, with 8 bases that match TRBD1. The clonotype originates from an elderly man in good health. In DNA, the CDR3 is TGTGCCAGCAGTGGGCGCAGGGGGCACGCATACGAGCAGTACTTC. Its protein is CASSGRRGHAYEQYF.